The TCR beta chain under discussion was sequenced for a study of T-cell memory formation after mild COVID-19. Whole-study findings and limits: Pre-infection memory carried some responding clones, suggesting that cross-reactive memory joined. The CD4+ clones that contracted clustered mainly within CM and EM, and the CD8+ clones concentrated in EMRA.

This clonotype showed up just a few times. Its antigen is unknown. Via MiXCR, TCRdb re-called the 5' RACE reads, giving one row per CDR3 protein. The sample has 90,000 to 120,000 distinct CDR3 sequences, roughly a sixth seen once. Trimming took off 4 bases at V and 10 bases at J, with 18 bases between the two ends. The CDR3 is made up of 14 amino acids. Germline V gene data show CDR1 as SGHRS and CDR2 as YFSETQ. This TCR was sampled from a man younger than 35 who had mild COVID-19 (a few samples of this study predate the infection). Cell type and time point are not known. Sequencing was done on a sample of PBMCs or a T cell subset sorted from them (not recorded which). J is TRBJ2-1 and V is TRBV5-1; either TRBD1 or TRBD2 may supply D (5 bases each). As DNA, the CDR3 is TGCGCCAGCAGCACCTTCGCGGTGGGGGAGGAGCAGTTCTTC. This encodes CASSTFAVGEEQFF.